What follows are 29 T cell receptor beta chains derived from one specimen sequenced in a study of Ad26.COV2.S vaccination and SARS-CoV-2 variants. Method: immunoSEQ multiplex PCR; TCRdb's copy keeps in-frame clones and lacks some. Of about 350,000 clones detected, about 90% appear once; the ten largest clones hold under 5%. The material sequenced was peripheral blood, taken after recovery from COVID-19. Receptors originate from a human donor who had recovered from COVID-19.

The chain has TRBV4-3 and TRBJ2-7, with D perhaps given as TRBD1 or TRBD2 (5 bases each). V lost 1 base and J 4 bases, leaving 14 bases between the germline ends. Germline V gives CDR1 LGHNA, CDR2 YSLEER. The CDR3 runs 15 residues. CDR3 sequence (DNA): TGCGCCAGCAGCCAAGGGGCGACGGGGACGTACGAGCAGTACTTC. Protein sequence: CASSQGATGTYEQYF.

The genes are TRBV3-1 (or the pseudogene TRBV3-2) and TRBJ2-3; D assignment may be TRBD1 or TRBD2 (6 bases each). The germline V gene encodes CDR1 LGHDT and CDR2 YNNKEL (reference sequence). Trimming left V 1 base short and J 2 bases short, with 7 bases between. This CDR3 is built from 14 residues. The CDR3 DNA reads as TGTGCCAGCAGCCAAGCGGGGGCCACAGATACGCAGTATTTT. This encodes CASSQAGATDTQYF.

The J gene is TRBJ2-7, the V gene TRBV24-1, with 8 bases matching TRBD2. J gave up 0 bases and V 7 bases, and 7 bases lay outside the gene matches. Germline V gene data show CDR1 as KGHDR and CDR2 as SFDVKD. The CDR3 covers 15 residues. CDR3 nucleotide sequence: TGTGCCACCAGCCCTAGCGGGTTGGGCTCCTACGAGCAGTACTTC. This codes for CATSPSGLGSYEQYF.

This clone was observed a single time. The J gene is TRBJ2-2, the V gene TRBV9, with D perhaps TRBD1 (6 bases). The ends were cut back, 0 bases at V and 5 bases at J, with 17 bases in the middle. The length of the CDR3 is 17 residues. Germline values: CDR1 SGDLS, CDR2 YYNGEE. The CDR3 sequence: CASSVEWAGAKTGELFF. CDR3 coding DNA: TGTGCCAGCAGCGTAGAGTGGGCAGGGGCAAAAACCGGGGAGCTGTTTTTT. The variable domain in full, with the rest retrieved from reference TRBV9 and TRBJ2-2, is DSGVTQTPKHLITATGQRVTLRCSPRSGDLSVYWYQQSLDQGLQFLIQYYNGEERAKGNILERFSAQQFPDLHSELNLSSLELGDSALYFCASSVEWAGAKTGELFFGEGSRLTVL.

This chain connects TRBV7-9 to TRBJ2-2, with 10 bases matching TRBD2. V was pared by 5 bases and J by 5 bases, with 11 bases of the junction left unmatched. The germline CDR1 and CDR2 sequences are SEHNR and FQNEAQ (reference sequence). The CDR3 totals 17 residues. The CDR3 DNA sequence: TGTGCCAGCAGCCCAGGCTCAGCGGGGGGGCCGACCGGGGAGCTGTTTTTT. Its protein is CASSPGSAGGPTGELFF.

The chain links TRBV3-1 (or the pseudogene TRBV3-2) to TRBJ2-5; D may be TRBD2 (7 bases). V lost 0 bases and J lost 3, with 17 bases in between. CDR1 and CDR2 from the germline V gene are LGHDT and YNNKEL (reference sequence). The CDR3 has 17 amino acids. CDR3 sequence (DNA): TGTGCCAGCAGCCAAGATTGGCCGGGGGGCCTTAAAGAGACCCAGTACTTC. The encoded protein is CASSQDWPGGLKETQYF.

The chain has TRBV2 and TRBJ2-1, with D unclear. CDR3 length: 15 residues. Trimming left V 5 bases short and J 5 bases short, with 16 bases between. CDR1 is SNHLY, CDR2 FYNNEI, per germline. The CDR3 bases are TGTGCCAGCAGTCCCGTACTTCTAGGGAACAATGAGCAGTTCTTC. Translated: CASSPVLLGNNEQFF.

The V and J genes are TRBV6-1 and TRBJ1-5, with 9 bases aligning to TRBD1. The germline V gene encodes CDR1 MNHNS and CDR2 SASEGT. The CDR3 extends over 16 amino acids. The trim removed 1 base at V and 6 bases at J, leaving 7 bases unmatched. In DNA, the CDR3 is TGTGCCAGCAGTGAAGGGGCGGGACAGGGCGGTCAGCCCCAGCATTTT. Translated: CASSEGAGQGGQPQHF.

This clone showed up just once. The CDR3 region is CASSMRRGNEKLFF. The DNA of the CDR3 is TGTGCCAGTAGTATGAGGAGGGGTAATGAAAAACTGTTTTTT. This chain links TRBV19 with TRBJ1-4; a possible D gene is TRBD1 (5 bases). The CDR3 runs to 14 residues. The germline V and J ends were trimmed by 3 bases and 4 bases, with 9 bases remaining between them. Germline assignment: CDR1 LNHDA and CDR2 SQIVND (reference sequence).

The rearrangement joins TRBV10-3 to TRBJ2-7; maybe TRBD1 (6 bases). Germline V gene sequence: CDR1 ENHRY, CDR2 SYGVKD. CDR3 length: 13 residues. Trimming took 9 bases from V and 4 from J, leaving 16 bases between them. Here the CDR3 reads CAMGPGHEYEQYF. The CDR3 coding sequence is TGTGCCATGGGACCGGGACACGAATACGAGCAGTACTTC.

The chain recombines TRBV19 with TRBJ1-1; D is unclear. CDR1 is LNHDA, CDR2 SQIVND, per germline (reference sequence). CDR3 size: 14 residues. The ends were cut back, 3 bases at V and 0 bases at J, with 8 bases in the middle. The CDR3 spells CASSIPPMNTEAFF. The DNA for the CDR3 is TGTGCCAGTAGTATCCCTCCCATGAACACTGAAGCTTTCTTT. Supplemented by reference TRBV19 and TRBJ1-1, the full variable domain reads DGGITQSPKYLFRKEGQNVTLSCEQNLNHDAMYWYRQDPGQGLRLIYYSQIVNDFQKGDIAEGYSVSREKKESFPLTVTSAQKNPTAFYLCASSIPPMNTEAFFGQGTRLTVV.

Points on this clone: The same CDR3 arises from other DNA sequences in this sample as well. The CDR3 coding sequence is TGTGCCAGCAGTGAAGCGAATATCGGGAGATGGGATACTTATGGCTACACCTTC. Translated, it gives CASSEANIGRWDTYGYTF. This chain joins TRBV6-1 and TRBJ1-2; D call uncertain. Germline-derived CDR1 and CDR2 are MNHNS and SASEGT. Trimming cost V 0 bases and J 5 bases, with 22 bases left between them. This CDR3 is built from 18 residues.

CDR3 loop: CATKGNPSTDTQYF. Written as DNA, the CDR3 is TGCGCAACGAAAGGGAATCCTAGCACAGATACGCAGTATTTT. The V and J genes are TRBV4-1 and TRBJ2-3; D unresolved. There are 14 residues in the CDR3. From germline, CDR1 is MGHRA and CDR2 YSYEKL.

The chain employs TRBV13 and TRBJ1-2; 10 bases fit TRBD1. The V segment lost 5 bases and the J segment 6 bases; nucleotides outside the gene matches: 3. Germline V gene sequence: CDR1 PRHDT, CDR2 FYEKMQ (reference sequence). This CDR3 has 13 amino acids. In DNA form, the CDR3 reads TGTGCCAGCAGCCGACAGGGGGCCCATGGCTACACCTTC. This gives the protein CASSRQGAHGYTF.

This chain joins TRBV6-4 and TRBJ2-3, with 16 positions matching TRBD2. CDR3 length equals 17 residues. Trimming took 8 bases from V and 4 from J; bases not matched to a gene: 9. Germline CDR1 reads MRHNA; CDR2 reads SNTAGT. For the CDR3, the DNA is TGTGCCAGCCGACCCGGGACTAGCGGGGGGGGTGCAGATACGCAGTATTTT. As protein: CASRPGTSGGGADTQYF.

The rearrangement joins TRBV4-3 to TRBJ2-7; TRBD2 might be the D (7 bases). The CDR3 has 14 residues. Germline assignment: CDR1 LGHNA and CDR2 YSLEER. V was shortened by 4 bases and J by 5 bases, with 15 bases between the two germline ends. The CDR3 region is CASSRGGDLDEQYF. The DNA for the CDR3 is TGCGCCAGCAGCCGGGGGGGCGACTTGGACGAGCAGTACTTC.

The gene calls are TRBV9 and TRBJ1-3, with D unresolved. Germline V gives CDR1 SGDLS, CDR2 YYNGEE. Trimming stripped 0 bases from V and 0 bases from J, with 22 bases between. The CDR3 covers 20 residues. CDR3 DNA sequence: TGTGCCAGCAGCGTAGGAGGGAGGGCAGCATGGAACCACTCTGGAAACACCATATATTTT. It specifies CASSVGGRAAWNHSGNTIYF.

The CDR3 loop reads CASSIAGSNEQFF. For the CDR3, the DNA is TGTGCCAGTAGTATCGCAGGGAGCAATGAGCAGTTCTTC. The chain combines TRBV19 with TRBJ2-1; either TRBD1 or TRBD2 may supply D (5 bases each). This CDR3 has 13 amino acids. Trimming took 3 bases from V and 6 from J, leaving 9 bases between them. CDR1 is LNHDA and CDR2 is SQIVND in the germline V gene (reference sequence).

The chain couples TRBV9 to TRBJ2-5, with D perhaps matching TRBD2 (7 bases). Trimming took 4 bases from V and 5 from J, leaving 18 bases between them. CDR1 SGDLS and CDR2 YYNGEE come from the germline V gene. CDR3 size: 15 residues. The CDR3 reads CASSRSGGPPETQYF. The CDR3 region has the DNA TGTGCCAGCAGCCGTTCCGGGGGGCCCCCCGAGACCCAGTACTTC.

This rearrangement joins TRBV7-3 to TRBJ1-1; 9 bases agree with TRBD1. The CDR3 has 16 residues. J gave up 1 base and V 4 bases, and 7 bases lay outside the gene matches. Per germline, CDR1 SGHTA and CDR2 FQGTGA. CDR3 coding DNA: TGTGCCAGCAGCTATACATTGACAGGGGGGAACACTGAAGCTTTCTTT. It encodes CASSYTLTGGNTEAFF.

V and J are TRBV12-3 or TRBV12-4 and TRBJ1-2, with 8 positions matching TRBD1. Trimming at V came to 5 bases and at J to 5 bases, leaving 4 bases not matched to a gene. The CDR3 is made up of 13 amino acids. DNA for the CDR3: TGTGCCAGCAGTACAGGGGGTAATTATGGCTACACCTTC. This gives the protein CASSTGGNYGYTF.

This chain uses TRBV9 with TRBJ1-2; 7 bases are a match to TRBD1. V lost 3 bases and J lost 2; bases outside the gene matches: 7. The germline CDR1 and CDR2 sequences are SGDLS and YYNGEE. This CDR3 comprises 15 residues. The CDR3 loop is CASSGRGVGNYGYTF. The CDR3 DNA sequence: TGTGCCAGCAGCGGCAGGGGGGTCGGCAACTATGGCTACACCTTC.

The chain is built from TRBV7-8 and TRBJ2-5; 9 nucleotides match TRBD2. The CDR3 is made up of 16 amino acids. CDR1 is SGHVS and CDR2 is FQNEAQ in the germline V gene. V gave up 3 bases and J gave up 5 bases; unmatched junction bases: 10. The CDR3: CASSFRLAGDWETQYF. CDR3 nucleotides: TGTGCCAGCAGCTTTCGTTTAGCGGGGGATTGGGAGACCCAGTACTTC.

The chain links TRBV6-4 to TRBJ2-1; TRBD1 or TRBD2 may be the D gene (6 bases each). Trimming stripped 2 bases from V and 5 bases from J, with 16 bases between. Per germline, CDR1 MRHNA and CDR2 SNTAGT. This CDR3 contains 16 residues. CDR3 region: CASSDEGGFGNNEQFF. Here the CDR3 DNA reads TGTGCCAGCAGTGACGAGGGGGGTTTTGGGAACAATGAGCAGTTCTTC.

V gene TRBV25-1 combines with J gene TRBJ1-4; no clear D. The germline gives CDR1 MGHDK, CDR2 SYGVNS. The CDR3 extends over 18 amino acids. Trimming left V 0 bases short and J 7 bases short, with 21 bases between. The CDR3 here is CASSEYPTGPPASEKLFF. The CDR3 coding sequence is TGTGCCAGCAGTGAATACCCCACTGGACCTCCCGCGAGTGAAAAACTGTTTTTT.

The chain links TRBV12-3 or TRBV12-4 to TRBJ1-2; D is possibly TRBD1 (5 bases). Trimming removed 5 bases from V and 4 bases from J, with 8 bases in between. This CDR3 has 12 amino acids. The CDR3 here is CASSRDSYGYTF. CDR3 coding DNA: TGTGCCAGCAGTCGTGACAGCTATGGCTACACCTTC.

The rearrangement links TRBV6-2 or TRBV6-3 to TRBJ2-1, with 9 bases fitting TRBD1. In germline, CDR1 is MNHEY, CDR2 SVGEGT. V lost 2 bases, J lost 9 bases, and 8 bases stayed unmatched. This CDR3 contains 15 residues. Here the CDR3 reads CASSYRIQGAGEQFF. The CDR3 region has the DNA TGTGCCAGCAGTTACCGAATACAGGGGGCAGGTGAGCAGTTCTTC.

V is TRBV10-2 and J is TRBJ2-5, with TRBD2 identical over 8 bases. This CDR3 has 15 residues. After removal of 3 bases from V and 3 bases from J, the junction contained 6 bases not matched to a gene. The germline CDR1 and CDR2 sequences are WSHSY and SAAADI. The CDR3 sequence: CASSDHGLAEETQYF. CDR3 bases: TGCGCCAGCAGTGACCACGGACTAGCAGAAGAGACCCAGTACTTC.

V gene TRBV2 combines with J gene TRBJ2-7; D is perhaps TRBD1 (6 bases). CDR1 is SNHLY and CDR2 is FYNNEI in the germline V gene. This CDR3 is built from 16 residues. The V and J ends lost 4 bases and 4 bases respectively, with 20 bases between them. The CDR3 region is CASSAPETQGLYEQYF. In DNA, the CDR3 is TGTGCCAGCAGTGCCCCAGAAACACAGGGATTGTACGAGCAGTACTTC.